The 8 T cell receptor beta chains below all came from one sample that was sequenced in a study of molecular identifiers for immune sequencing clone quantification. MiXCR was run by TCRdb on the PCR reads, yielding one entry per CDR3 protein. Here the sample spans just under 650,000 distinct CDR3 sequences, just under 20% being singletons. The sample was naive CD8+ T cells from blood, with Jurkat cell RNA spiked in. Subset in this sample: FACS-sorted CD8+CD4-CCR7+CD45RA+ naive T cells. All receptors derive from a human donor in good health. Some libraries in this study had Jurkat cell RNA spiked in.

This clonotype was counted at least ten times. In DNA, the CDR3 is TGTGCCAGCAGTTCCAACACGGACAGTCTATTGGGACTGTTTTTT. It codes for CASSSNTDSLLGLFF. This chain links TRBV27 with TRBJ1-4; maybe TRBD1 (6 bases). Germline loops: CDR1 MNHEY, CDR2 SMNVEV (reference sequence). V lost 4 bases and J lost 13, with 22 bases in between. The CDR3 contains 15 residues. Together with reference TRBV27 and TRBJ1-4, the CDR3 gives the full variable domain: EAQVTQNPRYLITVTGKKLTVTCSQNMNHEYMSWYRQDPGLGLRQIYYSMNVEVTDKGDVPEGYKVSRKEKRNFPLILESPSPNQTSLYFCASSSNTDSLLGLFFGSGTQLSVL.

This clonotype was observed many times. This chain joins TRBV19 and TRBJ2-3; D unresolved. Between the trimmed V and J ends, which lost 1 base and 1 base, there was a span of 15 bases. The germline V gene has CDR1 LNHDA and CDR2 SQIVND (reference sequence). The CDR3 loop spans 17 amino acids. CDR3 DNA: TGTGCCAGTAGTATAGTAGTAGGATCGATGGGCACAGATACGCAGTATTTT. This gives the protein CASSIVVGSMGTDTQYF.

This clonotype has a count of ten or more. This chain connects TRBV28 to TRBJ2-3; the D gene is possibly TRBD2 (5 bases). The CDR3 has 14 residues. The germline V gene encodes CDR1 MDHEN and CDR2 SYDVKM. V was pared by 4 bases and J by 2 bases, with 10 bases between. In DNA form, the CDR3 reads TGTGCCAGCAGTTCCCGGGATTTCACAGATACGCAGTATTTT. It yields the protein CASSSRDFTDTQYF.

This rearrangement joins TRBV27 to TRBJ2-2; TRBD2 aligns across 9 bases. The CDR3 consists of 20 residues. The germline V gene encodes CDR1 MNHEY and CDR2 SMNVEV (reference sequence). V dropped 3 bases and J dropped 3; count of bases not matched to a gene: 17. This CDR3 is CASSFLMSAGGPGDTGELFF. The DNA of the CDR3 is TGTGCCAGCAGTTTTCTTATGTCTGCGGGAGGGCCGGGGGACACCGGGGAGCTGTTTTTT.

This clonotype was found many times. The CDR3 DNA reads TGTGCCAGCAGTTTCTGGCGACTTGGACAGCAGAACACTGAAGCTTTCTTT. Amino acids: CASSFWRLGQQNTEAFF. This chain links TRBV28 with TRBJ1-1, with D possibly TRBD1 on 6 matching bases. Trimming shortened V by 3 bases and J by 1 base, and 18 bases separated the two germline ends. The CDR3 is 17 amino acids. Germline V lookup: CDR1 MDHEN, CDR2 SYDVKM.

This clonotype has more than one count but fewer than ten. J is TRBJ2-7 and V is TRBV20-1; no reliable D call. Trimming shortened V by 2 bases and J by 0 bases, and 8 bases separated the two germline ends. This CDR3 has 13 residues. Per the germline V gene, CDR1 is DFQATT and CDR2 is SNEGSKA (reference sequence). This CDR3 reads CSARLAYSYEQYF. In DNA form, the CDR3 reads TGCAGTGCTAGACTGGCGTACTCCTACGAGCAGTACTTC.

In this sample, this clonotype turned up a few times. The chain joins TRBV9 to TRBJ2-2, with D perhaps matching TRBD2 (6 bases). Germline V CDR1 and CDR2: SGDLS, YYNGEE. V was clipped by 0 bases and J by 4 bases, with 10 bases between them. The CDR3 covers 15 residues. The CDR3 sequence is CASSVAGVGTGELFF. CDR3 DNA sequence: TGTGCCAGCAGCGTAGCGGGGGTCGGCACCGGGGAGCTGTTTTTT.

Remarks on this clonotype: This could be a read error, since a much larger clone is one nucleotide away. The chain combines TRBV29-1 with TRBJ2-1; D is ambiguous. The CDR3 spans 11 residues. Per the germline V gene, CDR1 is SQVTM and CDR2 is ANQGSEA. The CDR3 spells CSVETYNEPFF. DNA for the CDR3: TGCAGCGTTGAAACCTACAATGAGCCGTTCTTC.